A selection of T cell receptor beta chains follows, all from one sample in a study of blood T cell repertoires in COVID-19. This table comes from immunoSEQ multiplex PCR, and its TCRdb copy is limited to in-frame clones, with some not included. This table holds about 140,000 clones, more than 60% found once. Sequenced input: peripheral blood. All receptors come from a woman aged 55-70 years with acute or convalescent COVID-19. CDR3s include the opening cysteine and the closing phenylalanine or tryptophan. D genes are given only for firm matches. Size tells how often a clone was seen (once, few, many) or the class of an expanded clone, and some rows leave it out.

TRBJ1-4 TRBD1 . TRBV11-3 TGTGCCAGCAGCTCCCTAACCGGGACAGTGCTTGAAAAACTGTTTTTT CASSSLTGTVLEKLFF
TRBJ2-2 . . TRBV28 TGTGCCAGCAGTTTATTAGGAGGGTCCGGGGAGCTGTTTTTT CASSLLGGSGELFF
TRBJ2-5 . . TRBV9 TGTGCCAGCAGCGTAGCTCAAGCCGAAGAGACCCAGTACTTC CASSVAQAEETQYF
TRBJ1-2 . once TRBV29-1 TGCAGCGTTGGAGGCTCCGGGAATGGCTACACCTTC CSVGGSGNGYTF
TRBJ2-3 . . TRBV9 TGTGCCAGCAGCGTATATGGCACAGATACGCAGTATTTT CASSVYGTDTQYF
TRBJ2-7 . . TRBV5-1 TGCGCCAGCAGCCCGGGACATTCCTACGAGCAGTACTTC CASSPGHSYEQYF
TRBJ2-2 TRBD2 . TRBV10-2 TGCGCCAGCAGTCCGGGACTAGCAAGGGGAGCTGTTTTT CASSPGLARGAVF
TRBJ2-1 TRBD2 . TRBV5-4 TGTGCCAGCAGCTTGCTGAGCGGGAGTACCGACCCCAATGAGCAGTTCTTC CASSLLSGSTDPNEQFF
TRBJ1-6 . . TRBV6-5 TGTGCCAGCACTGTCGGGTATAATTCACCCCTCCACTTT CASTVGYNSPLHF
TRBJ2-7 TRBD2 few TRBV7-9 TGTGCCAGCAGCTTAGAGGGGGCTAGCGGGAGTCTTATGTCGGCCGAGCAGTACTTC CASSLEGASGSLMSAEQYF
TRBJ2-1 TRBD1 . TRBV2 TGTGCCAGCAGTGACCTCACAGGGGTGGGGAACAATGAGCAGTTCTTC CASSDLTGVGNNEQFF
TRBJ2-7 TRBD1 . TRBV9 TGTGCCAGCAGCGCCGGGACAGGGGACTACGAGCAGTACTTC CASSAGTGDYEQYF
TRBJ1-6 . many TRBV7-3 TGTGCCAGCAGCTTAACCGGGCAGGGATCACCCCTCCACTTT CASSLTGQGSPLHF
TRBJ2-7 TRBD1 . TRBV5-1 TGCGCCAGCAGCTTTTTGGGTGTCAACAGGGGCTCCTACGAGCAGTACTTC CASSFLGVNRGSYEQYF
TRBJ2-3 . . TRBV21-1 TGTGCCAGCAGCAAGAAGGCCTGGTGCCTAGCGGGAGCTTGGGTCACAGATACGCAGTATTTT CASSKKAWCLAGAWVTDTQYF